The clone carrying this T cell receptor beta chain was recorded once. What it binds is not known. The sample comes from a study of memory CD4+ T cells and cytomegalovirus serostatus. Data came from immunoSEQ multiplex PCR; TCRdb stores just in-frame clones and leaves some out. The table records 50,000 to 65,000 clones, approximately 77% of them present only once. Notes on the study in general: CD4+ memory repertoires contained 67 of 164 reported CMV TCRbeta sequences.

The CDR3 runs 18 residues. CDR1 is SGHVS, CDR2 FNYEAQ, per germline. With 2 bases clipped from V and 7 bases from J, the junction kept 13 bases outside the gene matches. The sort gate was single viable CD3+CD4+CD8-CD45RO+ cells for memory CD4+ T cells. Donors' CMV status reflects serum IgG against pp150, pp28, p38, p52. Total CD4+ T cells were enriched by CD4 positive selection. The sample was memory CD4+ T cells from blood. The V gene is TRBV7-6, the J gene TRBJ2-1; 11 bases line up with TRBD2. The TCR was taken from an adult in good health and CMV-seronegative. CDR3 residues: CASSLRTSGYELGNEQFF. In DNA form, the CDR3 reads TGTGCCAGCAGCTTACGGACTAGCGGGTACGAGCTCGGGAATGAGCAGTTCTTC. Full variable domain (missing parts from reference TRBV7-6 and TRBJ2-1): GAGVSQSPRYKVTKRGQDVALRCDPISGHVSLYWYRQALGQGPEFLTYFNYEAQQDKSGLPNDRFSAERPEGSISTLTIQRTEQRDSAMYRCASSLRTSGYELGNEQFFGPGTRLTVL.